Listed below are T cell receptor beta chains from one sample, sequenced in a study of T-cell reconstitution after alpha-beta-depleted transplantation in children. One entry per CDR3 protein results from TCRdb running MiXCR on the PCR reads. The sample carries 220,000 or so distinct CDR3 sequences, approximately 8% recorded once. The sequenced sample was PBMCs, mostly from graft donor cells, obtained 180 days after TCRalphabeta/CD19-depleted stem cell transplant. These receptors originate from a male patient between 5 and 17 years old who had a stem cell transplant for acute lymphoblastic leukemia, so the T cells may come from the graft donor. The CDR3 runs from the conserved cysteine through the conserved F or W. Each record gives: V gene, J gene, CDR3 protein.

V: TRBV5-1
J: TRBJ2-7
CDR3: CASSLVLGGGSYEQYF

V: TRBV20-1
J: TRBJ1-1
CDR3: CSAPVSDRVAEAFF

V: TRBV18
J: TRBJ2-7
CDR3: CASSPMSGGGTYEQYF

V: TRBV11-3
J: TRBJ2-7
CDR3: CASSSPASYEQYF

V: TRBV13
J: TRBJ2-1
CDR3: CASSPGAGSYNEQFF

V: TRBV5-1
J: TRBJ2-2
CDR3: CASSLVGLNTGELFF

V: TRBV20-1
J: TRBJ2-7
CDR3: CSADRVYEQYF

V: TRBV19
J: TRBJ2-1
CDR3: CASTSMANNEQFF

V: TRBV5-4
J: TRBJ2-5
CDR3: CASSLGAKRGDQETQYF

V: TRBV13
J: TRBJ2-5
CDR3: CASSLGRRETQYF

V: TRBV12-3/TRBV12-4
J: TRBJ1-5
CDR3: CASSLLGNNQPQHF

V: TRBV4-1
J: TRBJ2-2
CDR3: CASSQGRLAGGLDTGELFF

V: TRBV10-3
J: TRBJ1-1
CDR3: CAISVTGTGGKGTEAFF

V: TRBV10-3
J: TRBJ1-5
CDR3: CAISAVGKGQPQHF

V: TRBV12-3/TRBV12-4
J: TRBJ2-7
CDR3: CASSFSGQTHYEQYF

V: TRBV24-1
J: TRBJ2-2
CDR3: CATASGANTGELFF

V: TRBV7-9
J: TRBJ2-3
CDR3: CASSQAGRADTQYF

V: TRBV7-6
J: TRBJ2-6
CDR3: CASTTPQQGSGANVLTF

V: TRBV5-6
J: TRBJ2-1
CDR3: CASRGPHNEQFF

V: TRBV5-5
J: TRBJ2-1
CDR3: CASSGLAGAYNEQFF

V: TRBV24-1
J: TRBJ2-2
CDR3: CATSDATSPGAGELFF

V: TRBV18
J: TRBJ2-5
CDR3: CASSPKDSLLQETQYF

V: TRBV7-3
J: TRBJ1-1
CDR3: CASSLGPDPGGTEAFF

V: TRBV7-3
J: TRBJ1-1
CDR3: CASSLEGNMNTEAFF

V: TRBV12-3/TRBV12-4
J: TRBJ2-5
CDR3: CASSFHRQETQYF

V: TRBV7-2
J: TRBJ2-7
CDR3: CASSSKLAGNIYEQYF

V: TRBV19
J: TRBJ2-1
CDR3: CASSTRDRAHNEQFF

V: TRBV20-1
J: TRBJ2-5
CDR3: CSARDWSPETQYF

V: TRBV3-1
J: TRBJ2-5
CDR3: CASSQDPGDRETQYF